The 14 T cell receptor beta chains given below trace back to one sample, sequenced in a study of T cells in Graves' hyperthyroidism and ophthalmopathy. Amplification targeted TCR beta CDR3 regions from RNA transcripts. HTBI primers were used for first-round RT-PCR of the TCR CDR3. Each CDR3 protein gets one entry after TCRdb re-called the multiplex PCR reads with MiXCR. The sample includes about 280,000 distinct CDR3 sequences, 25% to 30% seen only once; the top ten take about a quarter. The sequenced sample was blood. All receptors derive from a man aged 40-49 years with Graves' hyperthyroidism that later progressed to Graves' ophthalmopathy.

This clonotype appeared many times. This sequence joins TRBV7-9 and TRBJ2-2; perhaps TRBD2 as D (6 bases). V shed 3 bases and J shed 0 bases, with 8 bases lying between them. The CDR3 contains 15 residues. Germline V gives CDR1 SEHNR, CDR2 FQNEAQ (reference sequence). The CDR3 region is CASSLGGTNTGELFF. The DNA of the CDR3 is TGTGCCAGCAGCTTGGGAGGAACGAACACCGGGGAGCTGTTTTTT.

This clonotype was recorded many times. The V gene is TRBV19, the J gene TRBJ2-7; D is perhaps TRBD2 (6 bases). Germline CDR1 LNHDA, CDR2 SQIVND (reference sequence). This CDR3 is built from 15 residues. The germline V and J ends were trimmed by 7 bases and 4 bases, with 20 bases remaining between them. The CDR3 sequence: CASTPTRAGPYEQYF. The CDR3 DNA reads TGTGCCAGTACCCCCACCAGGGCGGGACCTTACGAGCAGTACTTC.

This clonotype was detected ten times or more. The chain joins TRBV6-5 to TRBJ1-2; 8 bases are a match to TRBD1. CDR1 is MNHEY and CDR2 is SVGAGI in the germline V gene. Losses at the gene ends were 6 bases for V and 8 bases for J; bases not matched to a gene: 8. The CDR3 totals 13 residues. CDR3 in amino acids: CASSPTDRGGYTF. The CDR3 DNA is TGTGCCAGCAGCCCCACCGACAGGGGAGGCTACACCTTC.

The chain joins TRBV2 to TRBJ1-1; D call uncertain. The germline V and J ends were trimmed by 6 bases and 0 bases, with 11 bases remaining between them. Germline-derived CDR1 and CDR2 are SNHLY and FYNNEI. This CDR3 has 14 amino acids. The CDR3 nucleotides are TGTGCCAGCAGAAATATTGGGTTGAACACTGAAGCTTTCTTT. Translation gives CASRNIGLNTEAFF.

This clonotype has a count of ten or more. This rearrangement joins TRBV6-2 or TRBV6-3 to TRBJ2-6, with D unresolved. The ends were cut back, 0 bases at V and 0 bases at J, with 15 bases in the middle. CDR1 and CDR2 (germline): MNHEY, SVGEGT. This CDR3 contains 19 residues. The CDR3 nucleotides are TGTGCCAGCAGTTACTCGTCGTTAAGCCTGGGCTCTGGGGCCAACGTCCTGACTTTC. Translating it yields CASSYSSLSLGSGANVLTF.

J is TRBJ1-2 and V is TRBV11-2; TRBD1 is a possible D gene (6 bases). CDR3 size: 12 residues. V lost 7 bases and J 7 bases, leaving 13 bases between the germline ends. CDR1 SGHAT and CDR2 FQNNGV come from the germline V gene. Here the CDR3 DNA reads TGTGCCAGCACGACAGGCGCCTTTGGCTACACCTTC. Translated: CASTTGAFGYTF.

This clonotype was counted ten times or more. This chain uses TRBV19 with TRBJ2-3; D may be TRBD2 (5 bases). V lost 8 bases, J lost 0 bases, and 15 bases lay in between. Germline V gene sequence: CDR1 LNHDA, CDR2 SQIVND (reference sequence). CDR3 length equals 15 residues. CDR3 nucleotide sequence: TGTGCCAGTGGGAGTATCTATAAGAGCACAGATACGCAGTATTTT. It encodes CASGSIYKSTDTQYF. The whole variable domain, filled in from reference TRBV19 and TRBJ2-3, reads DGGITQSPKYLFRKEGQNVTLSCEQNLNHDAMYWYRQDPGQGLRLIYYSQIVNDFQKGDIAEGYSVSREKKESFPLTVTSAQKNPTAFYLCASGSIYKSTDTQYFGPGTRLTVL.

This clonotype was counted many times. The CDR3 DNA sequence: TGCGCCAGCAGCTTCACTTGGGACAGCGTCTATGGCTACACCTTC. Translated, it gives CASSFTWDSVYGYTF. The chain uses TRBV5-1 and TRBJ1-2; 7 bases align to TRBD1. J lost 4 bases, V lost 2 bases, and 8 bases had no gene match. Germline V lookup: CDR1 SGHRS, CDR2 YFSETQ. The CDR3 contains 15 residues.

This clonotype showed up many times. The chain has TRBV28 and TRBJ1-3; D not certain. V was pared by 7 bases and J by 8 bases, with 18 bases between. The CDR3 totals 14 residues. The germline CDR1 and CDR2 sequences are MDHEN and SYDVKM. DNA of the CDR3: TGTGCCAGCACCCCCCGGGGTTGGAGGGACACCATATATTTT. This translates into CASTPRGWRDTIYF.

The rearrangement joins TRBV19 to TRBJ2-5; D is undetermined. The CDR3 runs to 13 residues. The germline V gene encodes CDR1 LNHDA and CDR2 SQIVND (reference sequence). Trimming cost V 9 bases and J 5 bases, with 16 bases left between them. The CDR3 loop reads CASASRLGETQYF. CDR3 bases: TGTGCCAGCGCCTCCAGGCTGGGGGAGACCCAGTACTTC. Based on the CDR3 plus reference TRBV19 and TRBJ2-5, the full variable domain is DGGITQSPKYLFRKEGQNVTLSCEQNLNHDAMYWYRQDPGQGLRLIYYSQIVNDFQKGDIAEGYSVSREKKESFPLTVTSAQKNPTAFYLCASASRLGETQYFGPGTRLLVL.

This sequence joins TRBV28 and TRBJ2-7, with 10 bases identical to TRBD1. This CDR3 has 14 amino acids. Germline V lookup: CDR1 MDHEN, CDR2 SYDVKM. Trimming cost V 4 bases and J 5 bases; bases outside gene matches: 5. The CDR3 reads CASSYRDRGHEQYF. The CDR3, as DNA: TGTGCCAGCAGTTACCGGGACAGGGGACACGAGCAGTACTTC.

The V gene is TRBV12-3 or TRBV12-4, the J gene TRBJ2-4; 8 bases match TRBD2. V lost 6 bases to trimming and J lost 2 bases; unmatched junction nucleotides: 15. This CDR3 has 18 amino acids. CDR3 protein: CASRGFSGMEISKNIQYF. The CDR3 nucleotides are TGTGCCAGCAGGGGATTTAGCGGGATGGAGATCTCCAAAAACATTCAGTACTTC.

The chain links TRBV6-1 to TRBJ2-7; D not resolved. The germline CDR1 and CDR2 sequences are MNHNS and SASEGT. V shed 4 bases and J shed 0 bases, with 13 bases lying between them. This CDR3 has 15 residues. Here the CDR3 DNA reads TGTGCCAGCAGTGTAGAGACGAGTAGCTCCTACGAGCAGTACTTC. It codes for CASSVETSSSYEQYF.

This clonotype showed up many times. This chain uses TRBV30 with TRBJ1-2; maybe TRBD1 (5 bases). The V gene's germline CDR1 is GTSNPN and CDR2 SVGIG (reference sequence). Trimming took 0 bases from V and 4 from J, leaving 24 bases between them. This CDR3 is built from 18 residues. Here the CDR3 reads CAWSVLVPGGAGGYGYTF. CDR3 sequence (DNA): TGTGCCTGGAGTGTACTCGTGCCAGGTGGGGCGGGCGGCTATGGCTACACCTTC.